The 30 T cell receptor beta chains listed next were all sequenced from one sample in a study of tumor and adjacent non-tumor tissue in lung cancer. The library came from three nested PCR rounds adapted from ARM-PCR protocols. MiXCR, run by TCRdb on the multiplex PCR reads, gives a single entry per CDR3 protein. The sample lists approximately 100,000 distinct CDR3 sequences, 60% to 70% occurring once. This sample's RNA came from whole unsorted tissue. More than 3 cm separated this lung sample from the edge of the tumor. Specimen: distant non-tumor lung tissue. These receptors were taken from a man aged 60-69 years with non-small cell lung cancer.

As for this clonotype: Its ends do not fully match the called genes, so a read error is possible. CDR3 sequence (DNA): TGCGCCAGCAGCCAAGTTCGGAGTCACCGGAACACTGAAGCTTGCTTT. This encodes CASSQVRSHRNTEACF. V usage is TRBV4-1 and J usage is TRBJ1-1; D not certain. This CDR3 is built from 16 residues. The germline CDR1 and CDR2 sequences are MGHRA and YSYEKL.

The rearrangement uses TRBV6-5 and TRBJ1-2; a possible D gene is TRBD1 (6 bases). There are 13 residues in the CDR3. The V end lost 6 bases, the J end lost 5 bases, and 13 bases lay between the germline ends. Per the germline V gene, CDR1 is MNHEY and CDR2 is SVGAGI. As DNA, the CDR3 is TGTGCCAGCAGATACAGGGAGAATTATGGCTACACCTTC. Encoded protein: CASRYRENYGYTF.

This clonotype was observed at least ten times. The V call is TRBV12-3 or TRBV12-4, the J call TRBJ2-3, with D perhaps matching TRBD1 or TRBD2 (5 bases each). V lost 6 bases and J 7 bases, leaving 14 bases between the germline ends. The CDR3 has 13 amino acids. The CDR3 sequence: CASRAPGPNTQYF. The DNA for the CDR3 is TGTGCCAGCAGGGCGCCGGGACCGAATACGCAGTATTTT.

As for this clonotype: With a much larger clone just one base away, this may be a read error. The chain links TRBV6-6 to TRBJ2-7; no clear D. Germline V gene data show CDR1 as MNHNY and CDR2 as SVGAGI (reference sequence). This CDR3 contains 16 residues. The CDR3 region has the DNA TGTGTCAGCAGTTACCCTTCAAAAGGGCCAGCGTACGAGCAGTACTTC. This gives the protein CVSSYPSKGPAYEQYF.

This clonotype was counted ten times or more. The chain uses TRBV20-1 and TRBJ2-3; TRBD1 matches at 8 bases. CDR1 and CDR2 from the germline V gene are DFQATT and SNEGSKA (reference sequence). With V trimmed by 6 bases and J by 2 bases, 16 bases remained unmatched. CDR3 length: 17 amino acids. This chain's CDR3 is CSAPVGATGDHTDTQYF. CDR3 DNA: TGCAGTGCCCCCGTTGGAGCGACAGGGGACCACACAGATACGCAGTATTTT.

About this clonotype itself: The junction and the germline gene differ at one end; a read error may be behind it. The chain recombines TRBV6-1 with TRBJ2-2; TRBD1 is a possible D gene (6 bases). This CDR3 is 16 amino acids long. Germline CDR1 reads MNHNS; CDR2 reads SASEGT. CDR3: CASSELGAANTGELFF. In DNA form, the CDR3 reads TGTGCCAGCAGTGAACTGGGGGCAGCGAACACTGGGGAGCTGTTTTTT.

The chain has TRBV11-2 and TRBJ1-2, with a possible D match to TRBD1 (5 bases). In germline, CDR1 is SGHAT, CDR2 FQNNGV. This CDR3 comprises 14 residues. V was shortened by 8 bases and J by 8 bases, with 21 bases between the two germline ends. The CDR3 protein is CASGACAGVGGYTF. CDR3 nucleotides: TGTGCCAGCGGCGCATGTGCGGGGGTCGGCGGCTACACCTTC.

As concerns this clonotype: An end of the junction does not agree with germline; a read error may underlie this. This sequence joins TRBV12-3 or TRBV12-4 and TRBJ2-1, with 9 bases lining up with TRBD2. The CDR3 consists of 14 residues. CDR3 loop: CGSSFSQREVEQFF. The CDR3 DNA follows: TGTGGCAGCAGTTTTTCTCAGCGGGAGGTTGAGCAGTTCTTC.

A remark on this clonotype: At one of its ends the junction is not consistent with the germline gene, which may arise from a read error. The CDR3 sequence: CASSLQWSYNEQFF. The DNA for the CDR3 is TGCGCCAGCAGTTTGCAGTGGTCCTACAATGAGCAGTTCTTC. V and J are TRBV12-3 or TRBV12-4 and TRBJ2-1; D remains ambiguous. The CDR3 spans 14 residues.

With regard to this clonotype: One end of the junction does not line up with germline, which may come from a read error. This chain links TRBV11-2 with TRBJ2-1, with no clear D. CDR1 SGHAT and CDR2 FQNNGV come from the germline V gene. This CDR3 spans 16 amino acids. The CDR3 protein is CVSNPSVGSSYNEQFF. CDR3 in DNA: TGTGTCAGCAACCCTAGTGTGGGAAGCTCCTACAATGAGCAGTTCTTC.

This clonotype occurred many times. The chain combines TRBV29-1 with TRBJ1-5; maybe TRBD1 (5 bases). Germline V gives CDR1 SQVTM, CDR2 ANQGSEA. The CDR3 runs 13 residues. Between the trimmed V and J ends, which lost 6 bases and 9 bases, there was a span of 18 bases. CDR3 region: CSVRESFGGPQHF. In DNA form, the CDR3 reads TGCAGCGTCAGGGAATCGTTTGGTGGGCCCCAGCATTTT.

This clonotype was recorded only once. Germline and junction disagree at one end, which may indicate a read error. This chain links TRBV11-1 with TRBJ2-3, with D unresolved. Germline CDR1 SGHAT, CDR2 FQDESV (reference sequence). The CDR3 is 15 amino acids. As DNA, the CDR3 is TGTGCCAGCAGCTTGGCCAGGCTACTGTCGAATACGCAGTACTTT. Translated: CASSLARLLSNTQYF. The complete variable domain, with remaining parts taken from reference TRBV11-1 and TRBJ2-3, reads EAEVAQSPRYKITEKSQAVAFWCDPISGHATLYWYRQILGQGPELLVQFQDESVVDDSQLPKDRFSAERLKGVDSTLKIQPAELGDSAMYLCASSLARLLSNTQYFGPGTRLTVL.

Note on this clonotype: Being one base from a much bigger clone, this may be a read error. The chain recombines TRBV6-5 with TRBJ1-1; TRBD1 is a possible D gene (6 bases). The CDR3 spans 15 residues. V shed 8 bases and J shed 13 bases, with 29 bases lying between them. Per germline, CDR1 MNHEY and CDR2 SVGAGI. CDR3 DNA sequence: TGTGCCAGCGAACCGAATCTCGGAGTGGGGGGGCAAGTTTTCTTT. Translated: CASEPNLGVGGQVFF.

This clonotype was detected only once. At one end the junction does not follow the germline gene, possibly because of a read error. The V and J genes are TRBV12-3 or TRBV12-4 and TRBJ2-3, with 7 bases aligning to TRBD1. The CDR3 is 14 amino acids. The CDR3 DNA reads as TGTGCCAGCAGTTCGGACAGGTTCACAGATATGCAGTATTTT. It specifies CASSSDRFTDMQYF.

This clonotype has only a few counts. The chain recombines TRBV2 with TRBJ2-4, with unresolved D. Deletions cut 0 bases from V and 0 bases from J, with 12 bases between. Germline assignment: CDR1 SNHLY and CDR2 FYNNEI. This CDR3 spans 17 amino acids. The CDR3 nucleotides read TGTGCCAGCAGTGAAGCGCCGGTTATGGGAGCCAAAAACATTCAGTACTTC. It translates to CASSEAPVMGAKNIQYF.

CDR3 coding DNA: TGCGCCAGCAGCTTGTATTCCGGGGGCTCTCAAGCTTTCTTT. Its protein product is CASSLYSGGSQAFF. The rearrangement links TRBV5-1 to TRBJ1-1, with D tentatively TRBD1 (6 bases). The CDR3 has 14 amino acids. In germline, CDR1 is SGHRS, CDR2 YFSETQ. The ends were cut back, 1 base at V and 9 bases at J, with 16 bases in the middle.

Comment on this clonotype: The junction does not match germline at one end; this may be a read error. The chain couples TRBV6-2 or TRBV6-3 to TRBJ2-3; TRBD2 matches 10 bases. The CDR3 covers 19 residues. CDR1 is MNHEY, CDR2 SVGEGT, per germline. Here the CDR3 reads CASRACRTLAGVGTDMQYF. The CDR3 DNA reads TGTGCCAGCAGGGCATGCCGGACGCTAGCGGGAGTGGGCACAGATATGCAGTATTTT.

To note about this clonotype: A read error may account for a junction end that differs from germline. The CDR3 DNA sequence: TGTGCCAGCAGTTACACGCCAGGGAGAGGTCATAAGTCCTATGAGCAGTACTTC. Its protein is CASSYTPGRGHKSYEQYF. The V call is TRBV6-5, the J call TRBJ2-7, with D perhaps assigned TRBD1 or TRBD2 (5 bases each). CDR3 length: 18 residues. CDR1 MNHEY and CDR2 SVGAGI come from the germline V gene.

With respect to this clonotype: This may be a read error: a much more frequent sequence differs by one nucleotide. The rearrangement uses TRBV7-8 and TRBJ2-5; 9 bases align to TRBD2. CDR1 is SGHVS, CDR2 FQNEAQ, per germline. This CDR3 contains 16 residues. The V and J ends lost 1 base and 4 bases, in that order; junction bases with no gene match: 7. DNA of the CDR3: TGTGCCAGCAGCTTAGGTGGGGCGGGAGGGCGAGAGACCCAGTACTTC. Protein sequence: CASSLGGAGGRETQYF.

In regard to this clonotype: The germline gene is not matched at one end of the junction; a read error may be the cause. The J gene is TRBJ1-2, the V gene TRBV6-5, with D perhaps TRBD1 (6 bases). Per germline, CDR1 MNHEY and CDR2 SVGAGI. The CDR3 is made up of 15 amino acids. CDR3 in DNA: TGTACCAGTAGTTACTGGACAGAGCGCGACTATGGCTACACCTTC. It codes for CTSSYWTERDYGYTF.

As to this clonotype: Germline and junction disagree at one end, which may indicate a read error. The chain couples TRBV5-4 to TRBJ2-1; the D is unclear. Germline V gene lookup returns CDR1 SGHNT and CDR2 YYREEE (reference sequence). The CDR3 length is 14 residues. CDR3 region: CARSLVAGNNEQFF. CDR3 DNA sequence: TGTGCCAGGAGCTTGGTGGCTGGAAACAATGAGCAGTTCTTC.

This clonotype was counted only a few times. This may come from a read error, since a much larger clone is one base off. This chain joins TRBV6-1 and TRBJ1-2; 7 bases align to TRBD1. CDR1 is MNHNS, CDR2 SASEGT, per germline. The CDR3 has 16 amino acids. In DNA form, the CDR3 reads TGTGTCAGCAGTGAGCTTTTGACAGGGCCGAGCTATAGCTACACCTTC. It is translated as CVSSELLTGPSYSYTF.

This clonotype was counted at least ten times. The chain links TRBV5-4 to TRBJ1-1, with D uncertain. CDR1 is SGHNT and CDR2 is YYREEE in the germline V gene (reference sequence). The V gene lost 4 bases and the J gene lost 1 base, with 14 bases spanning the gap. The CDR3 is 15 residues long. The CDR3 sequence is CASSPSLSPNTEAFF. The CDR3 DNA reads as TGTGCCAGCAGCCCCTCGTTGAGTCCGAACACTGAAGCTTTCTTT.

This clonotype was found many times. The chain couples TRBV4-1 to TRBJ1-5, with 12 bases fitting TRBD1. From germline, CDR1 is MGHRA and CDR2 YSYEKL. The CDR3 has 15 residues. The junction had 4 bases not matched to a gene; V was cut back by 5 bases and J by 5 bases. CDR3 sequence (DNA): TGCGCCAGCAGCTCCCGGGACAGGGGGCATCAGCCCCAGCATTTT. It specifies CASSSRDRGHQPQHF.

This clonotype has just one count. A junction end diverges from the germline sequence, so it may reflect a read error. This chain's CDR3 is CANSNLTGDGGTQYF. CDR3 nucleotides: TGTGCCAACAGTAACCTAACAGGGGATGGCGGGACCCAGTACTTC. The chain recombines TRBV25-1 with TRBJ2-5, with 7 bases identical to TRBD1. The CDR3 length is 15 residues. From germline, CDR1 is MGHDK and CDR2 SYGVNS. The variable domain in full, with the rest retrieved from reference TRBV25-1 and TRBJ2-5, is EADIYQTPRYLVIGTGKKITLECSQTMGHDKMYWYQQDPGMELHLIHYSYGVNSTEKGDLSSESTVSRIRTEHFPLTLESARPSHTSQYLCANSNLTGDGGTQYFGPGTRLLVL.

The V and J genes are TRBV11-1 and TRBJ1-1; no definite D call. This CDR3 contains 14 residues. Trimming removed 6 bases from V and 5 bases from J, with 16 bases in between. The V gene's germline CDR1 is SGHAT and CDR2 FQDESV (reference sequence). The CDR3 reads CASSSSASETEAFF. The CDR3 nucleotides are TGTGCCAGCAGTTCATCGGCGAGCGAGACTGAAGCTTTCTTT.

This clonotype was detected many times. The rearrangement links TRBV6-2 or TRBV6-3 to TRBJ2-3, with TRBD2 identical over 7 bases. V lost 6 bases to trimming and J lost 1 base; unmatched junction nucleotides: 7. This CDR3 contains 15 residues. Germline V gene lookup returns CDR1 MNHEY and CDR2 SVGEGT. CDR3 residues: CASRGSSGGTDTQYF. In DNA form, the CDR3 reads TGTGCCAGCAGAGGATCTAGCGGAGGCACAGATACGCAGTATTTT.

The table lists this clonotype with a few counts. The V call is TRBV20-1, the J call TRBJ1-4, with D perhaps TRBD1 (5 bases). Germline assignment: CDR1 DFQATT and CDR2 SNEGSKA (reference sequence). Trimming cost V 6 bases and J 8 bases, with 22 bases left between them. The CDR3 spans 15 residues. DNA of the CDR3: TGCAGTGCACACACAAGGACGGCAGGGCGGGAAAAACTGTTTTTT. Protein: CSAHTRTAGREKLFF.

In the case of this clonotype: The CDR3 carries no conserved terminal phenylalanine or tryptophan, so it likely arises from a read error. The limits of the CDR3 on the DNA are not certain, so only TCRdb's listed CDR3 is given. The chain is built from TRBV29-1 and TRBJ1-5; the table's TRBD1 call for D was not verified on the DNA. Germline V gene sequence: CDR1 SQVTM, CDR2 ANQGSEA. The CDR3 contains 13 residues when both ends are counted. CDR3 residues: CSVSGSHDQPRHL.

In DNA, the CDR3 is TGTGCCAGCAGTTTCGCGGTAGTTAGGTTGGGAGAGACCCAGTACTTC. It translates to CASSFAVVRLGETQYF. The chain links TRBV28 to TRBJ2-5; D remains ambiguous. The CDR3 is 16 amino acids. Per germline, CDR1 MDHEN and CDR2 SYDVKM. With 3 bases removed from V and 4 bases from J, the gap between germline ends came to 18 bases.